Listed here are 10 T cell receptor beta chains from one sample, sequenced in a study of cytomegalovirus exposure and HLA in healthy donors. PCR employed 60 Vbeta and 13 Jbeta primers. This table comes from immunoSEQ multiplex PCR, and its TCRdb copy is limited to in-frame clones, with some not included. The sample includes about 170,000 clones, roughly 70% of them seen just once. The source material was PBMCs. Receptor source: a girl aged 10-17 years in good health and CMV-seronegative.

The rearrangement joins TRBV5-5 to TRBJ2-3; D call uncertain. Germline V gives CDR1 SGHKS, CDR2 YYEKEE (reference sequence). The V end was cut by 1 base, the J end by 0 bases, with 9 bases between. The CDR3 totals 15 residues. The CDR3 spells CASSLTATSTDTQYF. In DNA, the CDR3 is TGTGCCAGCAGCTTGACTGCTACTAGCACAGATACGCAGTATTTT.

This chain joins TRBV6-5 and TRBJ1-2, with 11 nucleotides matching TRBD1. Germline V gives CDR1 MNHEY, CDR2 SVGAGI. The CDR3 is 15 residues long. Unmatched junction bases numbered 5, after V lost 6 bases and J lost 2 bases. The CDR3, as DNA: TGTGCCAGCAGGAGCCGGGACAGGGGGAACTATGGCTACACCTTC. It is translated as CASRSRDRGNYGYTF.

The rearrangement joins TRBV7-6 to TRBJ1-5, with D possibly being TRBD1 (5 bases). V was clipped by 0 bases and J by 5 bases, with 11 bases between them. Germline V gene data show CDR1 as SGHVS and CDR2 as FNYEAQ. The CDR3 consists of 15 residues. CDR3 DNA: TGTGCCAGCAGCTTAGCGCACCCAGGGTATCAGCCCCAGCATTTT. Protein: CASSLAHPGYQPQHF. Supplemented by reference TRBV7-6 and TRBJ1-5, the full variable domain reads GAGVSQSPRYKVTKRGQDVALRCDPISGHVSLYWYRQALGQGPEFLTYFNYEAQQDKSGLPNDRFSAERPEGSISTLTIQRTEQRDSAMYRCASSLAHPGYQPQHFGDGTRLSIL.

CDR3 nucleotide sequence: TGTGCCAGCAGCTTTTCTAGAACGGAGACCCAGTACTTC. This translates into CASSFSRTETQYF. The chain joins TRBV7-9 to TRBJ2-5; D is unresolved. The germline V and J ends were trimmed by 3 bases and 5 bases, with 10 bases remaining between them. CDR3 length equals 13 residues. Germline CDR1 reads SEHNR; CDR2 reads FQNEAQ (reference sequence).

V is TRBV14 and J is TRBJ2-3, with a possible D match to TRBD1 (5 bases). The CDR3 extends over 12 amino acids. The V end lost 5 bases, the J end lost 9 bases, and 12 bases lay between the germline ends. CDR1 and CDR2 (germline): SGHDN, FVKESK. CDR3 DNA sequence: TGTGCCAGCAGCTTTCAGGGTGGGACGCAGTATTTT. It is translated as CASSFQGGTQYF.

A single count supports this clone. V gene TRBV9 combines with J gene TRBJ1-6; TRBD1 is a possible D gene (5 bases). The length of the CDR3 is 16 residues. Germline V gives CDR1 SGDLS, CDR2 YYNGEE. The V gene lost 0 bases and the J gene lost 0 bases, with 7 bases spanning the gap. CDR3 amino acids: CASSVGDSSYNSPLHF. The CDR3, as DNA: TGTGCCAGCAGCGTAGGAGACAGCTCCTATAATTCACCCCTCCACTTT.

The V and J genes are TRBV11-1 and TRBJ2-2; 9 nucleotides match TRBD2. V gave up 5 bases and J gave up 6 bases; unmatched junction bases: 7. Germline CDR1 and CDR2: SGHAT and FQDESV (reference sequence). The CDR3 loop spans 15 amino acids. The CDR3 sequence: CASSPSSGGSGELFF. The CDR3 DNA follows: TGTGCCAGCAGCCCAAGTAGCGGGGGTTCCGGGGAGCTGTTTTTT.

This chain uses TRBV2 with TRBJ2-5; D remains unclear. V was pared by 3 bases and J by 5 bases, with 10 bases between. The CDR3 loop spans 13 amino acids. Germline V gives CDR1 SNHLY, CDR2 FYNNEI. The CDR3 loop reads CASSEGPIETQYF. The CDR3 DNA reads TGTGCCAGCAGTGAGGGCCCGATTGAGACCCAGTACTTC.

V usage is TRBV7-8 and J usage is TRBJ1-6, with 8 bases lining up with TRBD1. CDR3 size: 16 residues. After removal of 5 bases from V and 8 bases from J, the junction contained 11 bases not matched to a gene. Germline loops: CDR1 SGHVS, CDR2 FQNEAQ. CDR3 in DNA: TGTGCCAGCAGCCCCTTGTCCGGACAGGGATATTCACCCCTCCACTTT. This translates into CASSPLSGQGYSPLHF.

The J gene is TRBJ1-5, the V gene TRBV5-6, with 8 bases matching TRBD1. The CDR3 totals 15 residues. The germline CDR1 and CDR2 sequences are SGHDT and YYEEEE. V shed 2 bases and J 2 bases; nucleotides not matched to a gene: 3. CDR3 residues: CASSFWTGRNQPQHF. The DNA of the CDR3 is TGTGCCAGCAGCTTCTGGACAGGGCGCAATCAGCCCCAGCATTTT.